This T cell receptor (beta chain) was obtained from a study of regulatory T cells in long-lasting Graves disease. Study-level points and caveats: There was favoring of TRBV28, TRBJ1-2 and TRBJ2-5 in persistent disease.

TCR beta libraries were built with iRepertoire HTBI primers and Arm-PCR of CDR3 regions. A single record per CDR3 protein comes from TCRdb applying MiXCR to the multiplex PCR reads. The table lists more than 400,000 distinct CDR3 sequences, 16% of them singletons. This CDR3 contains 12 residues. In germline, CDR1 is MNHNS, CDR2 SASEGT. The V and J ends lost 10 bases and 1 base respectively, with 10 bases between them. Time point given: newly diagnosed GD, antithyroid drugs for less than 3 months. PBMCs were the source of the RNA used for TCR sequencing. An approximately 10-milliliter sample of peripheral blood was drawn into EDTA tubes. This clonotype was observed a single time. Its antigen is currently unknown. These data also formed part of another study, on T cells in Graves' hyperthyroidism and ophthalmopathy. That source reports: Initially, a first-round RT-PCR of the TCR CDR3 employed the HTBI primer set. Median prediction lead before ophthalmopathy onset was 6.5 months with the model.

This sequence originates from a woman in her twenties or thirties with Graves disease. The specimen comprised peripheral blood mononuclear cells (PBMCs), sampled at new diagnosis, from a patient treated with antithyroid drugs. The chain uses TRBV6-1 and TRBJ1-1, with no clear D. CDR3 DNA: TGTGCCACCCACTGGGGGAACACTGAAGCTTTCTTT. Protein: CATHWGNTEAFF.